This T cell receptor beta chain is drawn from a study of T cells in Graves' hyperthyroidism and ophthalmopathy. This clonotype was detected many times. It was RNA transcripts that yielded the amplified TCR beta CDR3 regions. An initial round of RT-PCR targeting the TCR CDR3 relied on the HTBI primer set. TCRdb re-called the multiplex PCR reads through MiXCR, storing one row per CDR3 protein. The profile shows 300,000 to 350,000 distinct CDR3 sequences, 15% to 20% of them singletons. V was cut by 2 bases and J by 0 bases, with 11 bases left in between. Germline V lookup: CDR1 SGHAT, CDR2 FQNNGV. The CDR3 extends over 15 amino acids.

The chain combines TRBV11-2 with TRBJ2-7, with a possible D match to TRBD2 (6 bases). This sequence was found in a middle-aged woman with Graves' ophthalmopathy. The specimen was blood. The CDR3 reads CASSLTSGYSYEQYF. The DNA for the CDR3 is TGTGCCAGCAGCTTAACCAGCGGGTACTCCTACGAGCAGTACTTC.